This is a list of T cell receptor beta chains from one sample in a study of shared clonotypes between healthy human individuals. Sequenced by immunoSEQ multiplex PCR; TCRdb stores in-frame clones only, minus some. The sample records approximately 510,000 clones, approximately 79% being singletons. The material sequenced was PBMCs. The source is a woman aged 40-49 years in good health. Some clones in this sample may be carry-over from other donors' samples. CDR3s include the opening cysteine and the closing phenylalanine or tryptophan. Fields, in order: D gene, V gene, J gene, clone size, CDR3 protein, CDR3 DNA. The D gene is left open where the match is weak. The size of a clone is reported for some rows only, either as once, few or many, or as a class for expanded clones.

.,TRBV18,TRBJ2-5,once,CASSPRSGYQETQYF,TGTGCCAGCTCACCACGGTCCGGTTACCAAGAGACCCAGTACTTC
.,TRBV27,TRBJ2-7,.,CASSLLGGRYEQYF,TGTGCCAGCAGTTTATTGGGGGGTCGGTACGAGCAGTACTTC
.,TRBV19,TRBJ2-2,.,CASSATWGPGELFF,TGTGCCAGTAGTGCTACATGGGGTCCCGGGGAGCTGTTTTTT
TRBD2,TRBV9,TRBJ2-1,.,CASSVGTSGSNEQFF,TGTGCCAGCAGCGTGGGGACTAGCGGGAGTAATGAGCAGTTCTTC
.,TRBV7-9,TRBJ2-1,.,CASRSLGSSYNEQFF,TGTGCCAGCCGTTCTCTAGGGAGCTCCTACAATGAGCAGTTCTTC
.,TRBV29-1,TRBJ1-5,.,CSVAPEVGQPQHF,TGCAGCGTTGCCCCTGAAGTTGGACAGCCCCAGCATTTT
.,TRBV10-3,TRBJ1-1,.,CATEGGGSTEAFF,TGTGCCACCGAGGGGGGGGGTTCCACTGAAGCTTTCTTT
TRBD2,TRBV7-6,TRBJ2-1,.,CASSSRTSGGNEQFF,TGTGCCAGCAGCTCACGGACTAGTGGGGGCAATGAGCAGTTCTTC
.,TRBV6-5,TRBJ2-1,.,CASSYSPATSYNEQFF,TGTGCCAGCAGTTATTCCCCTGCGACAAGCTACAATGAGCAGTTCTTC
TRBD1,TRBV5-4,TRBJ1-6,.,CASSNDRVHSPLHF,TGTGCCAGCAGCAACGACAGGGTTCATTCACCCCTCCACTTT
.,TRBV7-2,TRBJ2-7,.,CASSPRSAGLYEQYF,TGTGCCAGCAGCCCTCGGTCGGCGGGGCTATACGAGCAGTACTTC
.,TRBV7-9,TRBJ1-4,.,CASSVVLSNEKLFF,TGTGCCAGCAGCGTCGTCTTGTCTAATGAAAAACTGTTTTTT
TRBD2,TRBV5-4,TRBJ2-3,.,CASSPGGSGRVSTDTQYF,TGTGCCAGCAGCCCGGGGGGTAGCGGGAGGGTTAGCACAGATACGCAGTATTTT
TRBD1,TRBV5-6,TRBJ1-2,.,CASSLLRTGVVGGYTF,TGTGCCAGCAGCTTACTCAGGACAGGGGTTGTTGGTGGCTACACCTTC
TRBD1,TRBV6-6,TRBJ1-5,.,CASSPGQGAKQPQHF,TGTGCCAGCAGCCCGGGACAGGGGGCGAAGCAGCCCCAGCATTTT
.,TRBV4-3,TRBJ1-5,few,CASSLNLGGDQPQHF,TGCGCCAGCAGCCTTAACCTTGGGGGTGATCAGCCCCAGCATTTT
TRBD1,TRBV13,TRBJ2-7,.,CASSLEARRGRFYEQYF,TGTGCCAGCAGCCTCGAAGCCCGCAGGGGGCGTTTTTACGAGCAGTACTTC
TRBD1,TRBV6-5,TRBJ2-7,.,CASSLTGASDEQYF,TGTGCCAGCAGTCTGACAGGGGCGAGCGACGAGCAGTACTTC
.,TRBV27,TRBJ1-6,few,CASSATGTGNSPLHF,TGTGCCAGCAGTGCCACCGGGACGGGGAATTCACCCCTCCACTTT
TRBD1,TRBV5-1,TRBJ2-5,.,CASTPGQGAYQETQYF,TGCGCCAGCACGCCGGGACAGGGGGCCTACCAAGAGACCCAGTACTTC
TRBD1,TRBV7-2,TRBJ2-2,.,CASSYRGGTGELFF,TGTGCCAGCAGCTACAGGGGTGGAACCGGGGAGCTGTTTTTT
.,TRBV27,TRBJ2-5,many,CASSPRGETQYF,TGTGCCAGCAGTCCGCGGGGCGAGACCCAGTACTTC
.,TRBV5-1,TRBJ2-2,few,CASSLVLGGELFF,TGCGCCAGCAGCTTGGTTTTGGGCGGGGAGCTGTTTTTT
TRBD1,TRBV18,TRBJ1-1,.,CASSPVTGGGSEAFF,TGTGCCAGCTCACCAGTGACAGGGGGCGGCTCTGAAGCTTTCTTT
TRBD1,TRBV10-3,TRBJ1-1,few,CAISEQGIEAFF,TGTGCCATCAGTGAACAGGGGATTGAAGCTTTCTTT
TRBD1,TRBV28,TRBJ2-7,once,CASSAPGQGKSYEQYF,TGTGCCAGCAGTGCACCGGGACAGGGGAAATCCTACGAGCAGTACTTC
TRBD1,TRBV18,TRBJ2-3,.,CASSQPGQGGTDTQYF,TGTGCCAGCTCGCAACCGGGACAGGGAGGCACAGATACGCAGTATTTT
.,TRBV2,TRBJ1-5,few,CASSESNQPQHF,TGTGCCAGCAGTGAGAGCAATCAGCCCCAGCATTTT
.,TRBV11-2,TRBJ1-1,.,CASSFRRMGEAFF,TGTGCCAGCAGCTTCCGCAGGATGGGTGAAGCTTTCTTT
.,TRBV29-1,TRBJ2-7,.,CSVGGTGSLYEQYF,TGCAGCGTTGGGGGCACGGGGTCCCTCTACGAGCAGTACTTC
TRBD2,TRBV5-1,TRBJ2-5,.,CASSLGTSSQETQYF,TGCGCCAGCAGCTTGGGGACTAGCTCTCAAGAGACCCAGTACTTC
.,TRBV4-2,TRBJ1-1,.,CASSQVAENTEAFF,TGTGCCAGCAGCCAAGTCGCAGAGAACACTGAAGCTTTCTTT
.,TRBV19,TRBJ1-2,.,CASRTPGPAGGGHTF,TGTGCCAGTAGAACCCCCGGGCCCGCCGGGGGTGGCCACACCTTC
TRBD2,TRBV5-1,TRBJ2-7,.,CASSLEYSGAPGAEQYF,TGCGCCAGCAGCTTGGAGTATAGCGGGGCCCCGGGCGCCGAGCAGTACTTC
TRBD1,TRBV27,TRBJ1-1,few,CASSYRDRKSEAFF,TGTGCCAGCAGTTACCGGGACAGAAAATCTGAAGCTTTCTTT
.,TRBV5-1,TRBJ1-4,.,CASSLAQGLGEKLFF,TGCGCCAGCAGCTTGGCACAGGGACTCGGTGAAAAACTGTTTTTT
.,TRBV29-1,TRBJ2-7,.,CSVEDPKGGYEQYF,TGCAGCGTTGAAGATCCGAAGGGGGGCTACGAGCAGTACTTC
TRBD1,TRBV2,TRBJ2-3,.,CASSGPGQGSDTQYF,TGTGCCAGCAGTGGCCCGGGACAGGGTTCGGATACGCAGTATTTT
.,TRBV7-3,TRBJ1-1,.,CASSLTSLGRVIGHTEAFF,TGTGCCAGCAGCTTAACGAGCCTTGGACGCGTCATTGGGCACACTGAAGCTTTCTTT
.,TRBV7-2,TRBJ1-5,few,CASSLGAGGNQPQHF,TGTGCCAGCAGCTTAGGGGCAGGGGGCAATCAGCCCCAGCATTTT
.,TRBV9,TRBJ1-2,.,CASSVGTSGNYGYTF,TGTGCCAGCAGCGTAGGAACATCAGGGAACTATGGCTACACCTTC
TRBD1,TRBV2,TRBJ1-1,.,CASSDDRDTEAFF,TGTGCCAGCAGTGATGACAGGGACACTGAAGCTTTCTTT
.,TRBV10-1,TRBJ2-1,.,CASQQGGSYNEQFF,TGCGCCAGTCAACAGGGCGGCTCCTACAATGAGCAGTTCTTC
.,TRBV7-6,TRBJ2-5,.,CASSLGQIETQYF,TGTGCCAGCAGCTTAGGCCAGATAGAGACCCAGTACTTC
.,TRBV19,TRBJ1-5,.,CASSPATGALNQPQHF,TGTGCCAGTAGTCCCGCGACAGGAGCACTCAATCAGCCCCAGCATTTT
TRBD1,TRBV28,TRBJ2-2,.,CASSPIPGQGFFGELFF,TGTGCCAGCAGCCCCATCCCGGGACAGGGTTTCTTCGGGGAGCTGTTTTTT